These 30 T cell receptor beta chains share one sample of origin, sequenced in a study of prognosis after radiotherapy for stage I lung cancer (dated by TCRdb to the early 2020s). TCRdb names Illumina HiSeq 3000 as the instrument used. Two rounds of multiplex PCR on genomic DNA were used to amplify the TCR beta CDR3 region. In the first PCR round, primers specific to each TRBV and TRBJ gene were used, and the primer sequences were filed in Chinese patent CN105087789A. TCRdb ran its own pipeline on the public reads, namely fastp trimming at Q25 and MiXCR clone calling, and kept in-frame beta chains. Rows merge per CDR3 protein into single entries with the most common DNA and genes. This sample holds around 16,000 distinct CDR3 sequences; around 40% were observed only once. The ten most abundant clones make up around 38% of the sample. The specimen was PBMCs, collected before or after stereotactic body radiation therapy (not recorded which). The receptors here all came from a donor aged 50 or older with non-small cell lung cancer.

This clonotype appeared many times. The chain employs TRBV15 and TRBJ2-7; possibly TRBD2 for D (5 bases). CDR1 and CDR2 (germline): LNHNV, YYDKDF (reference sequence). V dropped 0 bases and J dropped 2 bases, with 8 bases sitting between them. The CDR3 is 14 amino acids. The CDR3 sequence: CATSRELGPYEQYF. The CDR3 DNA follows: TGTGCCACCAGCAGAGAACTAGGACCCTACGAGCAGTACTTC.

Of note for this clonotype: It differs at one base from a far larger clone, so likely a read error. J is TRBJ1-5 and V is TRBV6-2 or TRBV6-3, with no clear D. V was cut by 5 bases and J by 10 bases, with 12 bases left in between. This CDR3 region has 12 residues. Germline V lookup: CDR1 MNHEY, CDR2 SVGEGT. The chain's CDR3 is CASSSRADPQHF. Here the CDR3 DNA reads TGTGCCAGCAGTAGCCGGGCTGATCCCCAGCATTTT.

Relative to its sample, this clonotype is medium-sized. This CDR3 is CASSLSGYEQYF. CDR3 sequence (DNA): TGTGCCAGCAGTTTATCGGGGTACGAGCAGTACTTC. The chain has TRBV27 and TRBJ2-7; D gene unclear. Germline V lookup: CDR1 MNHEY, CDR2 SMNVEV (reference sequence). With 0 bases removed from V and 4 bases from J, the gap between germline ends came to 4 bases. The CDR3 covers 12 residues.

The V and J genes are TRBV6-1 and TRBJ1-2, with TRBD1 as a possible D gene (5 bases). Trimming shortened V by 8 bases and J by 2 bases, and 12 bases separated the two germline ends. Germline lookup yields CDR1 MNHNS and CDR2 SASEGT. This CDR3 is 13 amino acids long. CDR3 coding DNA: TGTGCCAGCGGTGTGACAGAGAACTATGGCTACACCTTC. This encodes CASGVTENYGYTF.

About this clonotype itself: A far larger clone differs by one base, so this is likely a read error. Written as DNA, the CDR3 is TGTGCCACCGACCGGAACTCTCGAAACACCATATATTTT. Protein product: CATDRNSRNTIYF. V gene TRBV6-9 combines with J gene TRBJ1-3; D unclear. The CDR3 runs 13 residues. Looked up from germline, CDR1 is MNHGY and CDR2 is SVAAGI.

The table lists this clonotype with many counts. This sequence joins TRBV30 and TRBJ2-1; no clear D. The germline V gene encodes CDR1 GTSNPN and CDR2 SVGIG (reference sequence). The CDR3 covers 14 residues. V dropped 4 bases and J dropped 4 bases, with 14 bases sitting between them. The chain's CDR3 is CAWKNHLLYNEQFF. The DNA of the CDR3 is TGTGCCTGGAAGAACCACTTATTATACAATGAGCAGTTCTTC.

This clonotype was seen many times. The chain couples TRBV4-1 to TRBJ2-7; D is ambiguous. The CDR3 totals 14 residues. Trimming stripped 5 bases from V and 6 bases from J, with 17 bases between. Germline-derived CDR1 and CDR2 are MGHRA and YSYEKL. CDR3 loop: CASSFLQPPAEQYF. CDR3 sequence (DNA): TGCGCCAGCAGCTTCTTGCAGCCACCTGCCGAGCAGTACTTC.

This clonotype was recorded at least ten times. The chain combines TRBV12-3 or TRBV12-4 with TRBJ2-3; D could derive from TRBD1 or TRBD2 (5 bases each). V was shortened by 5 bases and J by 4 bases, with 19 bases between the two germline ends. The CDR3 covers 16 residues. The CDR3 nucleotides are TGTGCCAGCAGTGGGACGATGGACGGTATAGCAGATACGCAGTATTTT. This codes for CASSGTMDGIADTQYF.

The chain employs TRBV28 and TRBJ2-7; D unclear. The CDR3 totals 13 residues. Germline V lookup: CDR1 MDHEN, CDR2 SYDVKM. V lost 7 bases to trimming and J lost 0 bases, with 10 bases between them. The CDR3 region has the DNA TGTGCCAGCACCGACTCCAGCTCCTACGAGCAGTACTTC. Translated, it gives CASTDSSSYEQYF.

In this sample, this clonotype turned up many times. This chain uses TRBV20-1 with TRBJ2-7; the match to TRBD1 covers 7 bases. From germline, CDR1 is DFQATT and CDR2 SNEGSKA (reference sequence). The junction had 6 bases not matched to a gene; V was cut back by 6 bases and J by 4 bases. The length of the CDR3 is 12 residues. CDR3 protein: CSAPGTAYEQYF. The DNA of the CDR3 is TGCAGTGCCCCCGGGACAGCTTACGAGCAGTACTTC.

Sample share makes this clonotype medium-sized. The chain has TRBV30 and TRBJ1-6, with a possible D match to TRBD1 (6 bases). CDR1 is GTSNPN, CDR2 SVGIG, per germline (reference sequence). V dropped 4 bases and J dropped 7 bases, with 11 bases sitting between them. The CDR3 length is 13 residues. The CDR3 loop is CAWNRQANSPLHF. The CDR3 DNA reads TGTGCCTGGAACCGACAGGCGAATTCACCCCTCCACTTT.

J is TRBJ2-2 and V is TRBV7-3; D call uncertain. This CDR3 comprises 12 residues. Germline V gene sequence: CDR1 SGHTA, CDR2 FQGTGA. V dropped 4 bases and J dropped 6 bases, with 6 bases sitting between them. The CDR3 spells CASSSSPGELFF. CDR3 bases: TGTGCCAGCAGCTCATCCCCCGGGGAGCTGTTTTTT.

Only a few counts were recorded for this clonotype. The CDR3 is CSGGTGDQETQYF. CDR3 bases: TGCAGTGGAGGGACAGGCGACCAAGAGACCCAGTACTTC. J is TRBJ2-5 and V is TRBV20-1, with 8 bases lining up with TRBD1. V trimming: 7 bases; J trimming: 0 bases; junction bases outside the gene matches: 4. The CDR3 covers 13 residues. The germline gives CDR1 DFQATT, CDR2 SNEGSKA (reference sequence).

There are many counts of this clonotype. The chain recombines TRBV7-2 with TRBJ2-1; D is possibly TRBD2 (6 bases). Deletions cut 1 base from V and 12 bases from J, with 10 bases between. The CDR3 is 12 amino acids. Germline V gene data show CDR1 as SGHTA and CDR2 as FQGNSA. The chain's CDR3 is CASSLGGTVQFF. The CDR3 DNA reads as TGTGCCAGCAGCTTAGGGGGGACTGTGCAGTTCTTC.

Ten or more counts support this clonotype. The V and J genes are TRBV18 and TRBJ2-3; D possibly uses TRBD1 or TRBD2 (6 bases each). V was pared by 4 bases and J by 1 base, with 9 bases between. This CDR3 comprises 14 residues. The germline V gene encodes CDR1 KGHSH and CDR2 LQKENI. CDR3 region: CASSQGGRTDTQYF. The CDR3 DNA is TGTGCCAGCTCACAGGGGGGACGCACAGATACGCAGTATTTT.

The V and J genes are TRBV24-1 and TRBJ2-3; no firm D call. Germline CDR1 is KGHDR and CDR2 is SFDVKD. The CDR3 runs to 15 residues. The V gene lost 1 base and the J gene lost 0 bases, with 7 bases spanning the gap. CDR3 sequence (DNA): TGTGCCACCAGTGATTTAGTGTGGAGCACAGATACGCAGTATTTT. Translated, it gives CATSDLVWSTDTQYF.

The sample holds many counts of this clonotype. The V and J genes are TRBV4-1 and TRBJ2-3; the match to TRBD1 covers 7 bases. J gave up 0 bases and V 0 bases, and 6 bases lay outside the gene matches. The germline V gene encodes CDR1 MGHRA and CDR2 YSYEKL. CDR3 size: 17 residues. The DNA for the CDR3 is TGCGCCAGCAGCCAAGATCGTACAGGGGTGAGCACAGATACGCAGTATTTT. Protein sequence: CASSQDRTGVSTDTQYF.

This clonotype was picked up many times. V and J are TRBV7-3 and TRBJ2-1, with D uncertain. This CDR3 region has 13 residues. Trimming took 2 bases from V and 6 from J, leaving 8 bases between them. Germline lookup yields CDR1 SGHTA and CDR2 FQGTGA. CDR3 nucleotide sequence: TGTGCCAGCAGCTTAGATGCAACCAATGAGCAGTTCTTC. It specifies CASSLDATNEQFF. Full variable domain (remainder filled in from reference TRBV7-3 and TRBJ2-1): GAGVSQTPSNKVTEKGKYVELRCDPISGHTALYWYRQSLGQGPEFLIYFQGTGAADDSGLPNDRFFAVRPEGSVSTLKIQRTERGDSAVYLCASSLDATNEQFFGPGTRLTVL.

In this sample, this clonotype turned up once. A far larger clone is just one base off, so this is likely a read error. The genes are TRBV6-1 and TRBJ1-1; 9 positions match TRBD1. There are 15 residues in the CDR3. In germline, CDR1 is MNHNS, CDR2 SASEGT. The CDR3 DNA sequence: TGTGCCATCAGTTATGGACAGGGGAATATCATTGAAGCTTTCTTT. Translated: CAISYGQGNIIEAFF.

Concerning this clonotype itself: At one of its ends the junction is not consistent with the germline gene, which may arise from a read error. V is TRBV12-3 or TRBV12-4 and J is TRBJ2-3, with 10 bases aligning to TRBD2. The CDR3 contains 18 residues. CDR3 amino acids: CAISPQVALAGAGGTQYF. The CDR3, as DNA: TGTGCCATCAGTCCACAAGTGGCTCTAGCGGGGGCAGGAGGTACGCAGTATTTT.

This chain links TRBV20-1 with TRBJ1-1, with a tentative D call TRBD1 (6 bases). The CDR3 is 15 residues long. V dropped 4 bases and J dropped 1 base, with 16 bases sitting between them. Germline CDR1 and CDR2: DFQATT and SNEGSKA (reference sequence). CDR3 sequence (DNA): TGCAGTGCTATCCCCTCGTCAGGGGCGAACACTGAAGCTTTCTTT. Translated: CSAIPSSGANTEAFF.

The CDR3 region has the DNA TGCGCCAGCAGCCAAGGGTGGGGAATAGAGGAGCTGTTTTTT. Translated: CASSQGWGIEELFF. The chain joins TRBV4-1 to TRBJ2-2; D call uncertain. Trimming took off 1 base at V and 10 bases at J, with 13 bases between the two ends. CDR3 size: 14 residues. The germline V gene encodes CDR1 MGHRA and CDR2 YSYEKL.

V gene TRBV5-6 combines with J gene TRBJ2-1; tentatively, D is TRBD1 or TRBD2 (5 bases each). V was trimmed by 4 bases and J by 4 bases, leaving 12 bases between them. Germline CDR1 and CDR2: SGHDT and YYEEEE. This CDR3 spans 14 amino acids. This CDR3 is CASSRDDFYNEQFF. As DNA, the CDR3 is TGTGCCAGCAGCCGGGACGACTTTTACAATGAGCAGTTCTTC.

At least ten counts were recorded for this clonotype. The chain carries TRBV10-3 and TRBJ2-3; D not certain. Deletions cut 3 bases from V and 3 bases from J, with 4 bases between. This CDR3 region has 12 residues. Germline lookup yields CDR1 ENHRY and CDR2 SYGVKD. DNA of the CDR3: TGTGCCATCAGTGACTTTACAGATACGCAGTATTTT. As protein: CAISDFTDTQYF.

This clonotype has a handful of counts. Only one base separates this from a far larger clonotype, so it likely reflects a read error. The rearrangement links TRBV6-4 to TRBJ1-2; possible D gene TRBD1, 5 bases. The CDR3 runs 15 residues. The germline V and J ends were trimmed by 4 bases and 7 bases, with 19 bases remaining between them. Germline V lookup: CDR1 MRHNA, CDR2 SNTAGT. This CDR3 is CASSARCGGLGGYTF. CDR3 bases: TGTGCCAGCAGTGCCCGCTGTGGGGGGTTGGGTGGCTACACCTTC.

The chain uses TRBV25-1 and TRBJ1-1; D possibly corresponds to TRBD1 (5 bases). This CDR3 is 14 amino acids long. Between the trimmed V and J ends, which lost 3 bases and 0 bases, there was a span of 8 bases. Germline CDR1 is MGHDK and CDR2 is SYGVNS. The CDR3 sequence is CASSEGGMNTEAFF. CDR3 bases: TGTGCCAGCAGTGAGGGGGGTATGAACACTGAAGCTTTCTTT.

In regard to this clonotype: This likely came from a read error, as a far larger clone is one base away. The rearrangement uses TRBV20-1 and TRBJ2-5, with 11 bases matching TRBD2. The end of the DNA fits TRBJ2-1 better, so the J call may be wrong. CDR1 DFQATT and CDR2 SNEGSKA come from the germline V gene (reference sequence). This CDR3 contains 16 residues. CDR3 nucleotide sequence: TGCAGTGCTGGCCGACTAGCGGGGTTTTACAACAATGAGCAGTTCTTC. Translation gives CSAGRLAGFYNNEQFF.

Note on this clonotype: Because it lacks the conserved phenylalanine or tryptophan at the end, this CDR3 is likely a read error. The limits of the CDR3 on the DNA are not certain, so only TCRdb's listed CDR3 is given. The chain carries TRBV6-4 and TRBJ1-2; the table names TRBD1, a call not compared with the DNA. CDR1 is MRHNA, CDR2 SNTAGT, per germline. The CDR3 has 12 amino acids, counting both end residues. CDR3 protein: CDSTWTVLWLHL.

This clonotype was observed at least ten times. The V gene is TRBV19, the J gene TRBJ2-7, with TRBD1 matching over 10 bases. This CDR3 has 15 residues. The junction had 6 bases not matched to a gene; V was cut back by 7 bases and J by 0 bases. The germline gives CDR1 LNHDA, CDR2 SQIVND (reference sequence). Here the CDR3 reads CASNTGTGVSYEQYF. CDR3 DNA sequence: TGTGCCAGTAATACCGGGACAGGGGTCTCCTACGAGCAGTACTTC.

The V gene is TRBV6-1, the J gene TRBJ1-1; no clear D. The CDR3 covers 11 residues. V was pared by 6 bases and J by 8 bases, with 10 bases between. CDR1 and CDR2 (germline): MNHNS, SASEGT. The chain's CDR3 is CASRLGREAFF. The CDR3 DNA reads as TGTGCCAGCAGGTTGGGGAGAGAAGCTTTCTTT.